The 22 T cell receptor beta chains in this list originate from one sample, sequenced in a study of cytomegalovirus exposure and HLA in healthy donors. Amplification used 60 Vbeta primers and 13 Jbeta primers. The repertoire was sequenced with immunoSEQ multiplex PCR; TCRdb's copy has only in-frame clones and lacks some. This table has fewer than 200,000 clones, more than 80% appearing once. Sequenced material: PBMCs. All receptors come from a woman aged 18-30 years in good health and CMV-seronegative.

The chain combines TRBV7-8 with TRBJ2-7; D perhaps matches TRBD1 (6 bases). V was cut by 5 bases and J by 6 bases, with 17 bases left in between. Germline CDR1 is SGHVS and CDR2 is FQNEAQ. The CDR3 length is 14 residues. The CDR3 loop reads CASSLNGQLGEQYF. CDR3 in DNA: TGTGCCAGCAGCCTAAACGGACAGTTGGGCGAGCAGTACTTC.

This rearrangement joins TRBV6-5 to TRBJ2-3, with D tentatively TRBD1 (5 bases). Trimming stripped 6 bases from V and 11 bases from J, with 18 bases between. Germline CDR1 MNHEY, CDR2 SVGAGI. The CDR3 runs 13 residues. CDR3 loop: CASSRTKGARQYF. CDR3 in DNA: TGTGCCAGCAGCCGTACAAAAGGGGCACGGCAGTATTTT.

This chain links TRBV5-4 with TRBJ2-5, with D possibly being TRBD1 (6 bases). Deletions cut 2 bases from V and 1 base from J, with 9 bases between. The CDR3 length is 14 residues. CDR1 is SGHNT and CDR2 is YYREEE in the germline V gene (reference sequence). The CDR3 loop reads CASSLRQAQETQYF. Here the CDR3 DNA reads TGTGCCAGCAGCTTACGACAGGCCCAAGAGACCCAGTACTTC.

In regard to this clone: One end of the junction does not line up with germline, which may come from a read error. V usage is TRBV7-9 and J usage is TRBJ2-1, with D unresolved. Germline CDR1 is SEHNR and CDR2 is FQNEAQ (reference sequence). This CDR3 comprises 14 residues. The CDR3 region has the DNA TGTTCCAGCAGCCCTCTAAGCTCCTACAATGAGCAGTTCTTC. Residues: CSSSPLSSYNEQFF.

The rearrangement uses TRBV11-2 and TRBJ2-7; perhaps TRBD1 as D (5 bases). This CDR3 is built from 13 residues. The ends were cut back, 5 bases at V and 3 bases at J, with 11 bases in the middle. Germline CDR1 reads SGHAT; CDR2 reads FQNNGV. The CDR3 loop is CASSPLTGYEQYF. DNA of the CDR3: TGTGCCAGCAGCCCGCTCACAGGCTACGAGCAGTACTTC.

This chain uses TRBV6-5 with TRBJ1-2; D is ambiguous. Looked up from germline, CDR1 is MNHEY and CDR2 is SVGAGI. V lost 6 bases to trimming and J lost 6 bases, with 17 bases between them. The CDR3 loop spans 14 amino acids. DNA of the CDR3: TGTGCCAGCAGCTATGGAGAGGCTCGGAATGGCTACACCTTC. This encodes CASSYGEARNGYTF.

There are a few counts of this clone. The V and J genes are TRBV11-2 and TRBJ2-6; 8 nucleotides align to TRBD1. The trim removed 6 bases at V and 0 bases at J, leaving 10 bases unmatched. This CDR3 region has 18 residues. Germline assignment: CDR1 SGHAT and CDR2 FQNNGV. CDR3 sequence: CASRRPGQALSGANVLTF. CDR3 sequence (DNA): TGTGCCAGCAGGAGGCCGGGACAGGCCCTCTCTGGGGCCAACGTCCTGACTTTC. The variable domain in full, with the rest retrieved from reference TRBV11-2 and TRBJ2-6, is EAGVAQSPRYKIIEKRQSVAFWCNPISGHATLYWYQQILGQGPKLLIQFQNNGVVDDSQLPKDRFSAERLKGVDSTLKIQPAKLEDSAVYLCASRRPGQALSGANVLTFGAGSRLTVL.

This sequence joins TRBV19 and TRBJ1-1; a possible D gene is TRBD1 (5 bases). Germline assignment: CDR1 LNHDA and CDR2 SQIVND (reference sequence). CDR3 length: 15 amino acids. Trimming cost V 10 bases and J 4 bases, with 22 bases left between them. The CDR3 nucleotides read TGTGCCACCTCACACCTCTCAGAGGGACTCACTGAAGCTTTCTTT. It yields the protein CATSHLSEGLTEAFF.

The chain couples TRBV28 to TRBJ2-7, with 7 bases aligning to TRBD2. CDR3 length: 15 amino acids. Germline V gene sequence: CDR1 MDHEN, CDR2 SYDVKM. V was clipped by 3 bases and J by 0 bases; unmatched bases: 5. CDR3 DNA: TGTGCCAGCAGTTTCATCACGGGGGGCTCCTACGAGCAGTACTTC. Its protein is CASSFITGGSYEQYF.

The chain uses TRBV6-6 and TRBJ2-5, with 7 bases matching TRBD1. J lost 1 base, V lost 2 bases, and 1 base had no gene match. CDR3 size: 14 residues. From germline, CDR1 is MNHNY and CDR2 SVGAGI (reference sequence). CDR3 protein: CASSYGQAQETQYF. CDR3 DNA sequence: TGTGCCAGCAGTTACGGACAGGCCCAAGAGACCCAGTACTTC.

This CDR3 reads CAWSDKGEINEKLFF. Here the CDR3 DNA reads TGTGCCTGGAGTGACAAGGGGGAAATTAATGAAAAACTGTTTTTT. The chain links TRBV30 to TRBJ1-4; D is possibly TRBD1 (6 bases). There are 15 residues in the CDR3. Trimming took off 1 base at V and 4 bases at J, with 13 bases between the two ends. CDR1 GTSNPN and CDR2 SVGIG come from the germline V gene (reference sequence). Drawing the rest from reference TRBV30 and TRBJ1-4, the complete variable domain is SQTIHQWPATLVQPVGSPLSLECTVEGTSNPNLYWYRQAAGRGLQLLFYSVGIGQISSEVPQNLSASRPQDRQFILSSKKLLLSDSGFYLCAWSDKGEINEKLFFGSGTQLSVL.

The CDR3: CASSLSIAEWTDTQYF. The CDR3 DNA sequence: TGTGCCAGCAGCTTGAGCATAGCGGAGTGGACAGATACGCAGTATTTT. The V gene is TRBV5-4, the J gene TRBJ2-3; possibly TRBD2 for D (6 bases). Germline V lookup: CDR1 SGHNT, CDR2 YYREEE (reference sequence). This CDR3 has 16 residues. Between the trimmed V and J ends, which lost 1 base and 3 bases, there was a span of 15 bases.

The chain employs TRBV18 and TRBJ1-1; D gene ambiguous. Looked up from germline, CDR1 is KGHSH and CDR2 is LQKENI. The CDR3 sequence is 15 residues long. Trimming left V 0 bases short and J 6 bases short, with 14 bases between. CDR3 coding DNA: TGTGCCAGCTCACCACCGTATGGGGAGGAGGCTGAAGCTTTCTTT. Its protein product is CASSPPYGEEAEAFF.

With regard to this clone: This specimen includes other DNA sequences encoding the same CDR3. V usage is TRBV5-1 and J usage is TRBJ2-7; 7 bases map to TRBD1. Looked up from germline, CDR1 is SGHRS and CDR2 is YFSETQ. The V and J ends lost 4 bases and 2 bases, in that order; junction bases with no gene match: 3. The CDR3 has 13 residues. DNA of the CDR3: TGCGCCAGCAGCCGGGACAGAACCTACGAGCAGTACTTC. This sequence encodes CASSRDRTYEQYF.

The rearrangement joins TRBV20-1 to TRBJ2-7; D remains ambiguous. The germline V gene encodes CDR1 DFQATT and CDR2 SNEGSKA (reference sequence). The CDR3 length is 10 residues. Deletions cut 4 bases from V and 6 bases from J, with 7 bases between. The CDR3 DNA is TGCAGTGCTACTACCTCCGAGCAGTACTTC. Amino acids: CSATTSEQYF.

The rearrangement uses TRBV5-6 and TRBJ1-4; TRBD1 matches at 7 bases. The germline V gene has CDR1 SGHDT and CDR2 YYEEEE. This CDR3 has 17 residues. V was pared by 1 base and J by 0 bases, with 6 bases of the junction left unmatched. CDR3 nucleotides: TGTGCCAGCAGCTTGAAGACAGGGTATGCAACTAATGAAAAACTGTTTTTT. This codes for CASSLKTGYATNEKLFF.

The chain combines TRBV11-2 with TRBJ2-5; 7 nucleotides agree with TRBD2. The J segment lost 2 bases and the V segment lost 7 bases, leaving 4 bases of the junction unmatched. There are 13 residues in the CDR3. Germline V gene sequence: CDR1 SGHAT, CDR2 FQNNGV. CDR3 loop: CASKLAAQETQYF. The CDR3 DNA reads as TGTGCCAGCAAGCTAGCGGCACAAGAGACCCAGTACTTC.

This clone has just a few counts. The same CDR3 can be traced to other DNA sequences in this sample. The CDR3 sequence: CASSPRSYEQYF. The CDR3 DNA sequence: TGTGCCAGCTCGCCTAGATCCTACGAGCAGTACTTC. The chain joins TRBV18 to TRBJ2-7; D uncertain. The CDR3 runs 12 residues. In germline, CDR1 is KGHSH, CDR2 LQKENI. With 6 bases removed from V and 1 base from J, the gap between germline ends came to 7 bases. Supplemented by reference TRBV18 and TRBJ2-7, the full variable domain reads NAGVMQNPRHLVRRRGQEARLRCSPMKGHSHVYWYRQLPEEGLKFMVYLQKENIIDESGMPKERFSAEFPKEGPSILRIQQVVRGDSAAYFCASSPRSYEQYFGPGTRLTVT.

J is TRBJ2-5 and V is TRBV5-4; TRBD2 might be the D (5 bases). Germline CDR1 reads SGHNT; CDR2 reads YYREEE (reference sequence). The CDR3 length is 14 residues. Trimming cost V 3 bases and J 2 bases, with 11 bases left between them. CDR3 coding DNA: TGTGCCAGCAGCTATAAGGACTTACAAGAGACCCAGTACTTC. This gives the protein CASSYKDLQETQYF.

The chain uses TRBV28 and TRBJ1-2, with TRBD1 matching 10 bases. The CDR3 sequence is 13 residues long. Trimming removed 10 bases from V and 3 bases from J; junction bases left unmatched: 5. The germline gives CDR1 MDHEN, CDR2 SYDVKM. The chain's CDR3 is CATLDRGDYGYTF. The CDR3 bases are TGTGCCACCCTGGACAGGGGGGACTATGGCTACACCTTC.

The CDR3 sequence is CASSLSGEQYF. The CDR3 DNA sequence: TGTGCCAGCAGCCTCTCCGGCGAGCAGTACTTC. The chain links TRBV4-2 to TRBJ2-7; unclear D gene. The V gene's germline CDR1 is LGHNA and CDR2 YNFKEQ. This CDR3 contains 11 residues. V lost 4 bases to trimming and J lost 6 bases, with 7 bases between them.

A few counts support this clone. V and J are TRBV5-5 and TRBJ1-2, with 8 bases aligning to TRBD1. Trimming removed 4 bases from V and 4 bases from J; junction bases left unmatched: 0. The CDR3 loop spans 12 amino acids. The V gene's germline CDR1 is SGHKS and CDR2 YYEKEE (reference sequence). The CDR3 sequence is CASSGQGYGYTF. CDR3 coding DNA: TGTGCCAGCAGCGGACAGGGCTATGGCTACACCTTC.